Listed here is a single TCR beta chain. Its specificity is not known. These data originate in a study of Ad26.COV2.S vaccination and SARS-CoV-2 variants. Study background: Ad26.COV2.S was injected intramuscularly once or twice, 56 days apart. Study-level results: Reports say spike-specific CD8+ and CD4+ T cell responses covered substantial breadth after vaccination. Vaccinees and placebo recipients showed similar non-spike TCR breadth. Estimates derived from TCR breadth and depth analyses may have underestimated total T cell responses.

Treatment specified: about 20 received Ad26.COV2.S at low or high dose, single or two shots; several received placebo; per-sample allocation not given. Sampling happened 63 days after the first vaccine or placebo injection. Profiled with immunoSEQ multiplex PCR; TCRdb holds only in-frame clones, not every one. There are a few hundred thousand clones in the sample; more than 75% occur only once, and 3.6% lies in the top ten. The CDR3 runs to 15 residues. V dropped 4 bases and J dropped 8 bases, with 22 bases sitting between them. Germline V gives CDR1 SGDLS, CDR2 YYNGEE. This specimen consisted of peripheral blood, obtained in a trial of Ad26.COV2.S vaccine versus placebo. The TCR originated in a person between 18 and 65 years old who received the Ad26.COV2.S COVID-19 vaccine or a placebo. The chain links TRBV9 to TRBJ2-7; possibly TRBD2 for D (5 bases). In nucleotides, the CDR3 is TGTGCCAGCAGCCAAACCCTCTTGTCCCGGGAAAAGCAGTACTTC. It codes for CASSQTLLSREKQYF. Full variable domain (rest looked up from reference TRBV9 and TRBJ2-7): DSGVTQTPKHLITATGQRVTLRCSPRSGDLSVYWYQQSLDQGLQFLIQYYNGEERAKGNILERFSAQQFPDLHSELNLSSLELGDSALYFCASSQTLLSREKQYFGPGTRLTVT.